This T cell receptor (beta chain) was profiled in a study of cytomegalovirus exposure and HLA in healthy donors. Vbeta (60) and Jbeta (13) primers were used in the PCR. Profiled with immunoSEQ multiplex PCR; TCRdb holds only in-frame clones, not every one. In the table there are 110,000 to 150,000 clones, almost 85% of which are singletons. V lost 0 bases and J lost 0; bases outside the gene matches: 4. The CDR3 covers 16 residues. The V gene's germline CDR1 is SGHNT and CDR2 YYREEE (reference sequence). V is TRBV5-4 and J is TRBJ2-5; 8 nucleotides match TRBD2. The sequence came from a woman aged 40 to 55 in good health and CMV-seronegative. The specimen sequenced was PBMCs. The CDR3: CASSLGLAGNQETQYF. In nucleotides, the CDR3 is TGTGCCAGCAGCTTGGGTCTAGCGGGTAACCAAGAGACCCAGTACTTC.